This TCR beta chain was captured by sequencing in a study of blood T cell repertoires in COVID-19 (TCRdb year 2020). Looking at the study overall: Collaborator samples came from the United States, Italy and Spain and covered acute and convalescent phases of COVID-19. Nearly every sample came with metadata listing a de-identified subject ID, COVID-19 status, age in years and sex. The samples were drawn from the first 160 participants of the ongoing ImmuneRACE study and from 950 to 1,500 subjects provided by 6 global collaborators. Where HLA class I and class II types were available, the types were taken from metadata supplied by the sample provider, not from assay-based typing. A freely available public database, intended as a resource for researchers studying the immune response to SARS-CoV-2, is where the repertoires were released. The prospective study material was composed of cDNA or gDNA derived from T cells, B-cell-depleted T cells, or PBMCs. The dataset comprised deeply sampled blood TCRbeta repertoires from subjects exposed to, actively infected with, or recovered from COVID-19. Study-wide conclusions, independent of this receptor: How much clinical and demographic metadata was included differed by source and by participant, and the metadata was provided uncurated.

Inclusive of the bounding cysteine and phenylalanine, the CDR3 is 17 residues long. CDR3 DNA only is kept here, 51 bases in frame from base 1. The junction carries 15 bases between V and J, which are trimmed by 0 bases and 0 bases respectively. CDR1 SGHRS and CDR2 YFSETQ are derived from the germline V gene. TCRbeta CDR3 regions were amplified from genomic DNA by means of the immunoSEQ Assay, a bias-controlled multiplex PCR. In the paper's pipeline: The number of nucleated cells in each sample was estimated by amplification of reference gene primers within the assay. Sequence reads were collapsed and filtered to measure the absolute abundance of every unique TCRbeta CDR3 rearrangement. For each sample, productive Simpson clonality was calculated by taking the square root of Simpson's diversity index across productive rearrangements. This is the immuneACCESS table as TCRdb keeps it, with only in-frame sequences that have V and J called. A part of the clones is gone; compared with another copy, unresolved V genes explain less than half, and the rest is unexplained. V and J calls and clone size are given by that table; D and trimming were obtained from the DNA. The sample table lists roughly 100,000 clones, 89% of them with a count of one. Together, the top ten hold about 4% of the sample.

Whole blood was collected in K2EDTA tubes by collaborating institutions according to the institutions' own protocols. For TCRbeta analysis, collaborators shipped samples in one of three forms: frozen whole blood, isolated PBMCs, or DNA extracted from either of those sample types. With regard to this clone: Its antigen is unknown. No base quality information exists; no much larger clone differs at one position.

The receptor was derived from a woman aged 55-70 years with acute or convalescent COVID-19. The rearrangement combines TRBV5-1 with TRBJ1-1, with TRBD1 tentatively as D gene (5 bases match). Material: peripheral blood. The CDR3 region reads CASSLGQRVPMNTEAFF. The DNA sequence is as follows: TGCGCCAGCAGCTTGGGACAGCGAGTTCCCATGAACACTGAAGCTTTCTTT.